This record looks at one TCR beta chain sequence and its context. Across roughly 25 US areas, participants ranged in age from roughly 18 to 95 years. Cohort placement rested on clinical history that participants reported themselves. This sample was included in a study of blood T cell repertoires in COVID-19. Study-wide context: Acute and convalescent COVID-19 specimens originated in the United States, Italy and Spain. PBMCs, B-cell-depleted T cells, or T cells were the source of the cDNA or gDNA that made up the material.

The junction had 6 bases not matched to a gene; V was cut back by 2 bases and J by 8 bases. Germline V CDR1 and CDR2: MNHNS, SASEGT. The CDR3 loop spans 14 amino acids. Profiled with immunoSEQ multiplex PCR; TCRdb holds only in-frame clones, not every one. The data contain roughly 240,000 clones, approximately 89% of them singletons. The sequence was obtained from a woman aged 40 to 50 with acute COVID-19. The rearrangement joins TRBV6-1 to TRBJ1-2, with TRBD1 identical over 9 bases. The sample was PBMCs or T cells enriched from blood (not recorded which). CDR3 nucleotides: TGTGCCAGCAGTGAAAACAGGGGGCTTGGAGGCTACACCTTC. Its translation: CASSENRGLGGYTF.